This T cell receptor beta chain came from a study of blood T cell repertoires in COVID-19. The data were produced by immunoSEQ multiplex PCR, yet TCRdb's version contains in-frame clones alone and is incomplete. The table includes 250,000 to 350,000 clones, over 75% detected once. Germline V gives CDR1 SGDLS, CDR2 YYNGEE. V lost 0 bases and J lost 5; bases outside the gene matches: 5. This CDR3 region has 15 residues. Cohort allocation depended upon clinical history that participants reported. With respect to this clone: The same CDR3 is also encoded by other DNA sequences in this sample.

Sequencing was carried out using PBMCs or T cells enriched from blood (not recorded which). This TCR derives from a woman aged 25 to 39 who had recovered from COVID-19. The rearrangement links TRBV9 to TRBJ2-5; 9 bases line up with TRBD2. The CDR3 is CASSVDSGRGETQYF. In DNA, the CDR3 is TGTGCCAGCAGCGTAGATAGCGGGAGAGGGGAGACCCAGTACTTC.